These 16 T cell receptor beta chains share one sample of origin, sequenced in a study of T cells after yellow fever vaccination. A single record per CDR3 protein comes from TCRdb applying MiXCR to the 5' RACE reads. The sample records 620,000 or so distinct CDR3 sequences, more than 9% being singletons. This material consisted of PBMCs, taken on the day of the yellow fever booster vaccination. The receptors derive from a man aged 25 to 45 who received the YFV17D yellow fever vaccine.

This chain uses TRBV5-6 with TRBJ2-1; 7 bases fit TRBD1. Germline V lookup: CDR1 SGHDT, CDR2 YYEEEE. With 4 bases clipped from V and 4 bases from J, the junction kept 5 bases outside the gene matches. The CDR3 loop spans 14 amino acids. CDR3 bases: TGTGCCAGCAGCCAGGGGACAGCTTACAATGAGCAGTTCTTC. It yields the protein CASSQGTAYNEQFF.

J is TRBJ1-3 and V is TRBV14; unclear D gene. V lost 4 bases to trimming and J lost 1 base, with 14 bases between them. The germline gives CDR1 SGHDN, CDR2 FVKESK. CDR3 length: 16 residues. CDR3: CASSPSRDSSGNTIYF. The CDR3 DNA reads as TGTGCCAGCAGCCCGTCGCGGGATTCTTCTGGAAACACCATATATTTT.

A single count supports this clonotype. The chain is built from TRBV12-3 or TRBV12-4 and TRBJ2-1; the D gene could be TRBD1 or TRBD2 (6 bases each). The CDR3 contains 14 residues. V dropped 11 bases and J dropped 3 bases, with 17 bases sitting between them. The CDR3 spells CACGVGAVYNEQFF. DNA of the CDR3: TGTGCCTGCGGGGTGGGGGCGGTCTACAATGAGCAGTTCTTC.

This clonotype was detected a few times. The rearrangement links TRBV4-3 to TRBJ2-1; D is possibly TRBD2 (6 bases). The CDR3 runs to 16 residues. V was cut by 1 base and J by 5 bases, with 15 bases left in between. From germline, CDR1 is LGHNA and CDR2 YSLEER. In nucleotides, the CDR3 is TGCGCCAGCAGCCAAGTTTCCGGGAGTGGACACAATGAGCAGTTCTTC. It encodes CASSQVSGSGHNEQFF.

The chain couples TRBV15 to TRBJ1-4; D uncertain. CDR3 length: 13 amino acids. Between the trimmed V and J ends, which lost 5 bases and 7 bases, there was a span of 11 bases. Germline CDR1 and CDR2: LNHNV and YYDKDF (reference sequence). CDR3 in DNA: TGTGCCACCAGCGGAAGCACCCTTGAAAAACTGTTTTTT. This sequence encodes CATSGSTLEKLFF.

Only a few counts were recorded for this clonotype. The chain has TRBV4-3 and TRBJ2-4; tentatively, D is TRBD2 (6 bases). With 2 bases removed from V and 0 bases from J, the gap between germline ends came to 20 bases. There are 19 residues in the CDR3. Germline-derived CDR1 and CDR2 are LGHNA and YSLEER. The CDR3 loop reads CASSQPWGELGLAKNIQYF. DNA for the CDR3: TGCGCCAGCAGCCAACCTTGGGGGGAACTAGGGCTAGCCAAAAACATTCAGTACTTC.

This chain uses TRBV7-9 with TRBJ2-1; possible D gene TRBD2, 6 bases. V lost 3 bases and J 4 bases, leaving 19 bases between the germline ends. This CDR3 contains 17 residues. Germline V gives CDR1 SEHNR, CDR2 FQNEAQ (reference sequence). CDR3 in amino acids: CASSLDVSAGTYNEQFF. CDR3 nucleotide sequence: TGTGCCAGCAGCTTGGACGTTAGCGCCGGGACTTACAATGAGCAGTTCTTC.

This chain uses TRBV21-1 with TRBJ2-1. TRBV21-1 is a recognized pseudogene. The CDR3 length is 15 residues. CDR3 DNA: TGTGCCAGCAGCAACGCGGAAAGCTCCTACAATGAGCAGTTCTTC. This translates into CASSNAESSYNEQFF.

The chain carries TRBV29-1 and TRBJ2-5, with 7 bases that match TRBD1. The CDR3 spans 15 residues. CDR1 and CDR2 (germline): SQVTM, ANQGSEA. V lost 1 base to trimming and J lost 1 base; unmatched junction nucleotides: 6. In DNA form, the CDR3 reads TGCAGCGTTGAAGGACCCGGGGACAGCCAAGAGACCCAGTACTTC. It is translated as CSVEGPGDSQETQYF.

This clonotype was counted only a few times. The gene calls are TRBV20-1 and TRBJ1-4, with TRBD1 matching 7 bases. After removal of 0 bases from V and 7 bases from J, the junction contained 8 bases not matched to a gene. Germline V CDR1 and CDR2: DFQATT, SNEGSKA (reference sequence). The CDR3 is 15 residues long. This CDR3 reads CSARDARQGSEKLFF. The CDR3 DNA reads TGCAGTGCTAGAGATGCGCGACAGGGTAGTGAAAAACTGTTTTTT.

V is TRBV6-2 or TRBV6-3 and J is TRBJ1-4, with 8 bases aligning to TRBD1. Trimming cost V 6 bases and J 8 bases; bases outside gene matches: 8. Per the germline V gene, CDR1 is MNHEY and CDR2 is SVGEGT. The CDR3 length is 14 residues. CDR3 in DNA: TGTGCCAGCAGCCCCAGGGGGCGAAGCGAAAAACTGTTTTTT. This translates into CASSPRGRSEKLFF.

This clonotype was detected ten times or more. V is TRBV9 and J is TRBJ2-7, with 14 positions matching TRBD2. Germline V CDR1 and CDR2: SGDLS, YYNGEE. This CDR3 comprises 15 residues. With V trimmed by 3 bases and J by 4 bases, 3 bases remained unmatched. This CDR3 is CASSAGTSGSYEQYF. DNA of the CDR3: TGTGCCAGCAGCGCGGGGACTAGCGGGAGTTACGAGCAGTACTTC.

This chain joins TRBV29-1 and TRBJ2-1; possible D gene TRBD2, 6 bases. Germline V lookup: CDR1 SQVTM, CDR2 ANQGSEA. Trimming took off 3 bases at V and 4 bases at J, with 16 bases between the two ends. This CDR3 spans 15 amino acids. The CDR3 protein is CSVDTRLDYYNEQFF. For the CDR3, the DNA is TGCAGCGTTGATACCAGACTAGATTATTACAATGAGCAGTTCTTC.

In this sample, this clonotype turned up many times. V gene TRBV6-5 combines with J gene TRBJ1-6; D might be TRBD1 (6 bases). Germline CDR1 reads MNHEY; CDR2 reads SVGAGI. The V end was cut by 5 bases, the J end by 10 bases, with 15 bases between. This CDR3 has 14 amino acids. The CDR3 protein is CASSTGGQGSPLHF. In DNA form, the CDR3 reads TGTGCCAGCAGTACTGGGGGGCAAGGGTCACCCCTCCACTTT.

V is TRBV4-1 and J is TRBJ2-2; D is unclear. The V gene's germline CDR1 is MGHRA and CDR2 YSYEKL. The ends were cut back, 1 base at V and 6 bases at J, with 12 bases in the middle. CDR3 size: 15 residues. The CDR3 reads CASSQVSPPSGELFF. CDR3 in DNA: TGCGCCAGCAGCCAAGTTAGTCCACCCTCCGGGGAGCTGTTTTTT.

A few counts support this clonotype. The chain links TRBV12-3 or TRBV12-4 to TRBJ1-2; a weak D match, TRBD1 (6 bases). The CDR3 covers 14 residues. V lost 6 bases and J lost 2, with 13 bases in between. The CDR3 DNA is TGTGCCAGCAGAATTCAGGGACACAACTATGGCTACACCTTC. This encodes CASRIQGHNYGYTF.